These 32 T cell receptor beta chains were all obtained from the same sample, sequenced in a study of CD8+ T cells in alopecia areata. The treatment here: oral pan-JAK inhibitor, 5-10 mg twice daily. It was cDNA, reverse transcribed from extracted RNA, that served as the sequencing template. TCRdb's table, derived via immunoSEQ multiplex PCR, lists solely in-frame clones and lacks some. The sample includes some 130,000 clones, 54% of them seen just once. The specimen was CD8+ T cells sorted from blood, collected at week 4, from a patient treated with tofacitinib. Receptors originate from a human donor with alopecia areata.

J is TRBJ2-1 and V is TRBV20-1; D not certain. V lost 0 bases to trimming and J lost 7 bases, with 1 base between them. Germline-derived CDR1 and CDR2 are DFQATT and SNEGSKA (reference sequence). This CDR3 has 10 residues. The CDR3 protein is CSARENEQFF. CDR3 bases: TGCAGTGCTAGAGAGAATGAGCAGTTCTTC.

This chain connects TRBV29-1 to TRBJ1-1; possibly TRBD1 for D (6 bases). This CDR3 comprises 12 residues. Germline V gene sequence: CDR1 SQVTM, CDR2 ANQGSEA. V was pared by 6 bases and J by 2 bases, with 10 bases between. The CDR3 spells CSVRTENTEAFF. The CDR3 nucleotides read TGCAGCGTGAGGACAGAAAACACTGAAGCTTTCTTT.

In this sample, this clone turned up once. This chain connects TRBV29-1 to TRBJ1-1, with TRBD1 matching 7 bases. This CDR3 spans 13 amino acids. The germline gives CDR1 SQVTM, CDR2 ANQGSEA. V shed 5 bases, J shed 5 bases, and the junction held 8 bases outside the gene matches. The DNA of the CDR3 is TGCAGCGTTTATCCACAGGGGAGGACTGAAGCTTTCTTT. This sequence encodes CSVYPQGRTEAFF.

The table lists this clone with a few counts. The V and J genes are TRBV7-8 and TRBJ1-5; TRBD1 matches at 11 bases. There are 15 residues in the CDR3. Trimming at V came to 2 bases and at J to 10 bases, leaving 7 bases not matched to a gene. Germline V lookup: CDR1 SGHVS, CDR2 FQNEAQ. The CDR3, as DNA: TGTGCCAGCAGCTTACAGCGGGGACAGGGGGGACCCCAGCATTTT. Translation: CASSLQRGQGGPQHF.

The CDR3 loop reads CASSSGLDNEQFF. As DNA, the CDR3 is TGCGCCAGCAGCTCGGGACTCGACAATGAGCAGTTCTTC. The chain combines TRBV5-1 with TRBJ2-1; possibly TRBD2 for D (6 bases). Germline CDR1 reads SGHRS; CDR2 reads YFSETQ. This CDR3 region has 13 residues. V dropped 3 bases and J dropped 5 bases, with 9 bases sitting between them. The complete variable domain, with remaining parts taken from reference TRBV5-1 and TRBJ2-1, reads KAGVTQTPRYLIKTRGQQVTLSCSPISGHRSVSWYQQTPGQGLQFLFEYFSETQRNKGNFPGRFSGRQFSNSRSEMNVSTLELGDSALYLCASSSGLDNEQFFGPGTRLTVL.

The J gene is TRBJ2-5, the V gene TRBV5-1; 9 bases are a match to TRBD1. The CDR3 spans 16 residues. Germline assignment: CDR1 SGHRS and CDR2 YFSETQ. V was pared by 3 bases and J by 3 bases, with 9 bases of the junction left unmatched. CDR3 protein: CASSWTGTGREETQYF. The CDR3 bases are TGCGCCAGCAGCTGGACCGGGACAGGGCGCGAAGAGACCCAGTACTTC.

The V call is TRBV27, the J call TRBJ1-2, with a possible D match to TRBD1 (5 bases). Looked up from germline, CDR1 is MNHEY and CDR2 is SMNVEV (reference sequence). V was shortened by 8 bases and J by 2 bases, with 18 bases between the two germline ends. The CDR3 runs to 15 residues. CDR3 residues: CASSGMVGTNYGYTF. The CDR3, as DNA: TGTGCCAGCTCGGGTATGGTGGGGACCAACTATGGCTACACCTTC.

J is TRBJ2-1 and V is TRBV5-6; no definite D call. Germline-derived CDR1 and CDR2 are SGHDT and YYEEEE. V was shortened by 0 bases and J by 10 bases, with 5 bases between the two germline ends. The CDR3 consists of 11 residues. The CDR3 DNA follows: TGTGCCAGCAGCTTGGGTCCCGAGCAGTTCTTC. Amino acid sequence: CASSLGPEQFF.

The gene calls are TRBV9 and TRBJ2-2; D ambiguous. This CDR3 spans 12 amino acids. The V end lost 3 bases, the J end lost 3 bases, and 3 bases lay between the germline ends. Germline V gene data show CDR1 as SGDLS and CDR2 as YYNGEE. CDR3 region: CASSADTGELFF. The CDR3 DNA sequence: TGTGCCAGCAGCGCCGACACCGGGGAGCTGTTTTTT.

This chain uses TRBV6-5 with TRBJ1-2; 8 bases match TRBD1. The CDR3 runs to 15 residues. CDR1 and CDR2 from the germline V gene are MNHEY and SVGAGI. The V and J ends lost 2 bases and 3 bases, in that order; junction bases with no gene match: 5. CDR3 residues: CASSYATGGDYGYTF. Here the CDR3 DNA reads TGTGCCAGCAGTTACGCCACAGGGGGGGACTATGGCTACACCTTC.

The chain links TRBV29-1 to TRBJ1-2; D possibly corresponds to TRBD1 (6 bases). Per the germline V gene, CDR1 is SQVTM and CDR2 is ANQGSEA. This CDR3 contains 15 residues. V lost 0 bases and J 4 bases, leaving 15 bases between the germline ends. CDR3 sequence reads: CSVEDLRTGIYGYTF. CDR3 DNA: TGCAGCGTTGAAGACCTGAGAACAGGGATCTATGGCTACACCTTC.

This clone has just a few counts. The chain couples TRBV7-2 to TRBJ2-3, with TRBD1 matching 8 bases. The germline CDR1 and CDR2 sequences are SGHTA and FQGNSA. Trimming at V came to 1 base and at J to 3 bases, leaving 9 bases not matched to a gene. The CDR3 contains 17 residues. The CDR3 loop is CASSLDQGAVSTDTQYF. As DNA, the CDR3 is TGTGCCAGCAGCTTAGATCAGGGGGCGGTTAGTACAGATACGCAGTATTTT.

The chain uses TRBV9 and TRBJ2-7; D is uncertain. Trimming stripped 4 bases from V and 3 bases from J, with 11 bases between. CDR1 is SGDLS, CDR2 YYNGEE, per germline. CDR3 length: 13 amino acids. This CDR3 is CASSYNGNYEQYF. The CDR3 DNA follows: TGTGCCAGCAGCTATAATGGGAACTACGAGCAGTACTTC.

The chain is built from TRBV23-1 and TRBJ2-7; TRBD2 matches at 8 bases. TRBV23-1 is an open reading frame whose function is uncertain. The CDR3 runs 13 residues. Unmatched junction bases numbered 5, after V lost 8 bases and J lost 2 bases. The CDR3: CASLSGGAYEQYF. The CDR3 DNA is TGCGCCAGCCTAAGCGGGGGAGCCTACGAGCAGTACTTC.

This clone has only a few counts. J is TRBJ2-1 and V is TRBV7-6; D uncertain. CDR3 length: 14 amino acids. Germline CDR1 reads SGHVS; CDR2 reads FNYEAQ. V was cut by 5 bases and J by 5 bases, with 13 bases left in between. The CDR3 DNA sequence: TGTGCCAGCAGCGAATTCGGGCCCAACAATGAGCAGTTCTTC. Translated, it gives CASSEFGPNNEQFF.

The chain employs TRBV5-1 and TRBJ1-1; TRBD1 might be the D (5 bases). This CDR3 region has 15 residues. Trimming stripped 0 bases from V and 11 bases from J, with 20 bases between. Germline V gene lookup returns CDR1 SGHRS and CDR2 YFSETQ. The DNA for the CDR3 is TGCGCCAGCAGCTTGGCCGCTGACAGCGCGGCTTATGCTTTCTTT. Translated: CASSLAADSAAYAFF.

J is TRBJ2-2 and V is TRBV6-5; D is possibly TRBD2 (6 bases). CDR3 length equals 16 residues. Per the germline V gene, CDR1 is MNHEY and CDR2 is SVGAGI. V lost 0 bases and J 2 bases, leaving 10 bases between the germline ends. The CDR3 is CASSYSSGLNTGELFF. The CDR3 DNA follows: TGTGCCAGCAGTTACTCTAGCGGACTTAACACCGGGGAGCTGTTTTTT.

V is TRBV29-1 and J is TRBJ2-3; TRBD1 aligns across 10 bases. The CDR3 has 15 residues. Germline CDR1 SQVTM, CDR2 ANQGSEA. J gave up 4 bases and V 1 base, and 5 bases lay outside the gene matches. Written as DNA, the CDR3 is TGCAGCGTTGAAGGGAACGGGACAGGGGCAGATACGCAGTATTTT. Translated, it gives CSVEGNGTGADTQYF.

The chain is built from TRBV29-1 and TRBJ2-3, with TRBD1 matching 7 bases. The germline gives CDR1 SQVTM, CDR2 ANQGSEA. CDR3 size: 14 residues. V shed 5 bases and J 4 bases; nucleotides not matched to a gene: 9. CDR3 loop: CSVYPTGRPDTQYF. The CDR3 DNA is TGCAGCGTTTATCCGACAGGGCGCCCAGATACGCAGTATTTT.

V and J are TRBV7-9 and TRBJ1-5; 7 bases map to TRBD1. CDR3 length: 15 amino acids. CDR1 SEHNR and CDR2 FQNEAQ come from the germline V gene (reference sequence). The junction had 8 bases not matched to a gene; V was cut back by 5 bases and J by 4 bases. The CDR3 protein is CASSVGETGNQPQHF. The CDR3 nucleotides are TGTGCCAGCAGCGTAGGGGAGACAGGGAATCAGCCCCAGCATTTT. Using reference TRBV7-9 and TRBJ1-5 for the parts outside the CDR3, the full variable domain is DTGVSQNPRHKITKRGQNVTFRCDPISEHNRLYWYRQTLGQGPEFLTYFQNEAQLEKSRLLSDRFSAERPKGSFSTLEIQRTEQGDSAMYLCASSVGETGNQPQHFGDGTRLSIL.

This clone has just a few counts. The genes are TRBV19 and TRBJ1-1; D might be TRBD1 (6 bases). CDR3 length: 13 residues. Germline V gene data show CDR1 as LNHDA and CDR2 as SQIVND (reference sequence). The ends were cut back, 8 bases at V and 11 bases at J, with 21 bases in the middle. The CDR3 region is CASAAQPQGKAFF. CDR3 sequence (DNA): TGTGCCAGTGCAGCCCAGCCACAGGGTAAGGCTTTCTTT.

The chain has TRBV13 and TRBJ2-5; D gene uncertain. With 5 bases removed from V and 1 base from J, the gap between germline ends came to 8 bases. Germline CDR1 reads PRHDT; CDR2 reads FYEKMQ (reference sequence). This CDR3 has 13 residues. DNA of the CDR3: TGTGCCAGCAGCCAAGTACCCCAAGAGACCCAGTACTTC. It codes for CASSQVPQETQYF.

The chain links TRBV6-5 to TRBJ1-2; 7 bases map to TRBD1. CDR1 is MNHEY, CDR2 SVGAGI, per germline. The CDR3 loop spans 15 amino acids. V gave up 4 bases and J gave up 3 bases; unmatched junction bases: 8. The chain's CDR3 is CASSSRDSLYYGYTF. CDR3 nucleotide sequence: TGTGCCAGCAGTTCCCGGGACAGTCTCTACTATGGCTACACCTTC.

The rearrangement links TRBV9 to TRBJ2-1, with a weak D call TRBD2 (7 bases). Germline V CDR1 and CDR2: SGDLS, YYNGEE. Deletions cut 0 bases from V and 4 bases from J, with 11 bases between. This CDR3 has 15 amino acids. The CDR3 spells CASSVEKGGYNEQFF. CDR3 DNA: TGTGCCAGCAGCGTAGAAAAGGGGGGGTACAATGAGCAGTTCTTC.

This clone was detected only a few times. DNA of the CDR3: TGTGCCTGGGACCGGGGGGGGTACTACGAGCAGTACTTC. As protein: CAWDRGGYYEQYF. The chain combines TRBV30 with TRBJ2-7; 8 nucleotides line up with TRBD2. V trimming: 5 bases; J trimming: 3 bases; junction bases outside the gene matches: 6. CDR3 length: 13 residues. Germline CDR1 GTSNPN, CDR2 SVGIG (reference sequence).

This clone was observed a single time. The J gene is TRBJ2-5, the V gene TRBV5-1; D gene ambiguous. With 0 bases removed from V and 5 bases from J, the gap between germline ends came to 2 bases. CDR1 is SGHRS, CDR2 YFSETQ, per germline. This CDR3 spans 11 amino acids. The chain's CDR3 is CASSLVETQYF. CDR3 in DNA: TGCGCCAGCAGCTTGGTGGAGACCCAGTACTTC.

This clone has only a few counts. The chain links TRBV29-1 to TRBJ2-5, with a possible D match to TRBD1 (6 bases). Germline V lookup: CDR1 SQVTM, CDR2 ANQGSEA. Trimming removed 7 bases from V and 3 bases from J, with 24 bases in between. This CDR3 has 16 residues. For the CDR3, the DNA is TGCAGCGCCCCGACCGGGCAGGGGATTCAGAAAGAGACCCAGTACTTC. Its translation is CSAPTGQGIQKETQYF.

CDR3: CASTWGGGVGSPLHF. Here the CDR3 DNA reads TGTGCCAGCACCTGGGGAGGGGGCGTGGGTTCACCCCTCCACTTT. The chain recombines TRBV27 with TRBJ1-6, with 7 bases identical to TRBD1. V gave up 7 bases and J gave up 9 bases; unmatched junction bases: 12. The germline V gene encodes CDR1 MNHEY and CDR2 SMNVEV (reference sequence). This CDR3 region has 15 residues.

The rearrangement uses TRBV30 and TRBJ2-5; 8 bases line up with TRBD2. Germline CDR1 is GTSNPN and CDR2 is SVGIG (reference sequence). This CDR3 is 14 amino acids long. In DNA, the CDR3 is TGTGCTTGGGGTCCTAGCGGGCCTTGGGAGACCCAGTACTTC. Protein: CAWGPSGPWETQYF. Looking up the rest from reference TRBV30 and TRBJ2-5 gives the full variable domain: SQTIHQWPATLVQPVGSPLSLECTVEGTSNPNLYWYRQAAGRGLQLLFYSVGIGQISSEVPQNLSASRPQDRQFILSSKKLLLSDSGFYLCAWGPSGPWETQYFGPGTRLLVL.

The rearrangement links TRBV27 to TRBJ2-3, with a tentative D call TRBD1 (6 bases). The length of the CDR3 is 15 residues. V lost 8 bases and J 6 bases, leaving 21 bases between the germline ends. The germline gives CDR1 MNHEY, CDR2 SMNVEV (reference sequence). CDR3 bases: TGTGCCAGCGATCTCAAAGCAGGGGAGACCGATACGCAGTATTTT. Its protein is CASDLKAGETDTQYF.

V gene TRBV7-2 combines with J gene TRBJ2-7; D may be TRBD1 (6 bases). The CDR3 loop spans 16 amino acids. Germline CDR1 is SGHTA and CDR2 is FQGNSA. Trimming stripped 3 bases from V and 4 bases from J, with 19 bases between. The CDR3 DNA reads as TGTGCCAGCAGCTTCTTCCCGAAGGGGGTGGGTTACGAGCAGTACTTC. Its translation: CASSFFPKGVGYEQYF.

The V gene is TRBV6-5, the J gene TRBJ2-5; maybe TRBD1 (6 bases). Between the trimmed V and J ends, which lost 5 bases and 3 bases, there was a span of 13 bases. This CDR3 region has 14 residues. Germline V gene lookup returns CDR1 MNHEY and CDR2 SVGAGI. DNA for the CDR3: TGTGCCAGCAGTCACGGACAGCTGGAAGAGACCCAGTACTTC. Its protein product is CASSHGQLEETQYF.